Listed here are 26 T cell receptor beta chains from one sample, sequenced in a study of blood T cells in healthy people across ages (dated by TCRdb to about 2015). The method was 5' RACE. The instrument was an Illumina HiSeq 2500. A second PCR of roughly 7 to 11 cycles was performed with a sample-barcoded 5' primer and a J-beta primer mix. TCRdb trimmed the raw reads at Q25, called clones with MiXCR and kept productive beta chains. Every distinct CDR3 protein forms one entry, paired with its most common genes and DNA. This sample gives about 1.6 million distinct CDR3 sequences in total; about 32% of them show up just once. The ten biggest clones cover about 11% of the sample. The sequenced material came from blood. The receptor set was obtained from a woman aged 25 to 39 in good health.

This clonotype was observed a few times. The CDR3 DNA reads TGCAGTGCTAGAGTGGCGGGAACCTACAATGAGCAGTTCTTC. Amino acids: CSARVAGTYNEQFF. V usage is TRBV20-1 and J usage is TRBJ2-1, with D perhaps matching TRBD2 (6 bases). The CDR3 spans 14 residues. V dropped 1 base and J dropped 2 bases, with 9 bases sitting between them. The germline CDR1 and CDR2 sequences are DFQATT and SNEGSKA (reference sequence).

As to this clonotype: Germline is not matched at one junction end, which may reflect a read error. This chain uses TRBV7-9 with TRBJ1-5, with a weak D call TRBD1 (5 bases). The CDR3 consists of 12 residues. Germline CDR1 is SEHNR and CDR2 is FQNEAQ (reference sequence). In nucleotides, the CDR3 is TGTGCCAGCAGCAAACAGGATTTGCCCCGGCATTTT. Protein product: CASSKQDLPRHF.

The V call is TRBV27, the J call TRBJ1-6; no firm D call. CDR1 is MNHEY and CDR2 is SMNVEV in the germline V gene (reference sequence). Trimming stripped 8 bases from V and 10 bases from J, with 3 bases between. The CDR3 length is 9 residues. Here the CDR3 reads CASFSPLHF. CDR3 nucleotides: TGTGCCAGCTTCTCACCCCTCCACTTT.

This clonotype was observed a single time. This chain links TRBV27 with TRBJ2-7; the D gene is possibly TRBD2 (7 bases). The germline V and J ends were trimmed by 6 bases and 3 bases, with 27 bases remaining between them. This CDR3 has 18 residues. Germline assignment: CDR1 MNHEY and CDR2 SMNVEV (reference sequence). The CDR3 sequence: CASSSGGHGDYLGYEQYF. For the CDR3, the DNA is TGTGCCAGCAGCAGTGGGGGACATGGGGACTACCTGGGCTACGAGCAGTACTTC.

The chain joins TRBV3-1 to TRBJ1-1, with D maybe TRBD1 (5 bases). The CDR3 consists of 14 residues. Germline CDR1 reads LGHDT; CDR2 reads YNNKEL (reference sequence). V was clipped by 5 bases and J by 4 bases, with 14 bases between them. The CDR3 sequence: CASSFYEGTTEAFF. The CDR3 DNA is TGTGCCAGCAGCTTCTACGAGGGGACCACTGAAGCTTTCTTT.

The chain combines TRBV6-1 with TRBJ2-1; 12 nucleotides align to TRBD1. This CDR3 has 15 residues. Per the germline V gene, CDR1 is MNHNS and CDR2 is SASEGT. J lost 9 bases, V lost 10 bases, and 13 bases had no gene match. CDR3 nucleotide sequence: TGTGCCAACACGCCGGGACAGGGGGCTTTCATTGAGCAGTTCTTC. It translates to CANTPGQGAFIEQFF.

This clonotype was seen ten or more times. This chain links TRBV29-1 with TRBJ2-3; 11 bases fit TRBD2. This CDR3 comprises 13 residues. The ends lost 4 bases at V and 4 bases at J; junction bases unmatched: 1. Germline V gene lookup returns CDR1 SQVTM and CDR2 ANQGSEA. CDR3 amino acids: CSVGGLAADTQYF. DNA of the CDR3: TGCAGCGTTGGGGGACTAGCGGCAGATACGCAGTATTTT.

The J gene is TRBJ2-7, the V gene TRBV5-1; a possible D gene is TRBD2 (5 bases). Germline V gene lookup returns CDR1 SGHRS and CDR2 YFSETQ. V was trimmed by 5 bases and J by 0 bases, leaving 12 bases between them. The CDR3 runs 14 residues. CDR3 sequence reads: CASRIGTSSYEQYF. CDR3 in DNA: TGCGCCAGCAGAATCGGAACTAGCTCCTACGAGCAGTACTTC.

This clonotype was observed a few times. CDR3 bases: TGTGCCAGCAGCCAAGTTGTAGGGAAAGAGACCCAGTACTTC. This encodes CASSQVVGKETQYF. This sequence joins TRBV3-1 and TRBJ2-5; the D is unclear. Trimming cost V 1 base and J 3 bases, with 9 bases left between them. CDR3 length: 14 residues. The germline CDR1 and CDR2 sequences are LGHDT and YNNKEL (reference sequence).

This clonotype was seen a handful of times. The chain joins TRBV6-1 to TRBJ1-2; TRBD1 might be the D (5 bases). The V gene's germline CDR1 is MNHNS and CDR2 SASEGT. V was pared by 6 bases and J by 10 bases, with 18 bases between. This CDR3 is built from 13 residues. The CDR3 DNA is TGTGCCAGCAGGGGGGGAGATAGAGAGGACTACACCTTC. As protein: CASRGGDREDYTF.

This clonotype occurred a few times. The chain uses TRBV9 and TRBJ2-5; D is perhaps TRBD1 (5 bases). The CDR3 sequence is 12 residues long. Trimming pared 4 bases from V and 11 bases from J, leaving 15 bases between. The germline CDR1 and CDR2 sequences are SGDLS and YYNGEE. CDR3 region: CASSLYDSQQYF. DNA of the CDR3: TGTGCCAGCAGCCTATATGACAGCCAGCAGTACTTC.

This clonotype was seen only once. The junction departs from the called germline gene at one end, perhaps through a read error. J is TRBJ2-5 and V is TRBV7-9; 10 bases fit TRBD1. CDR3 length equals 19 residues. From germline, CDR1 is SEHNR and CDR2 FQNEAQ (reference sequence). For the CDR3, the DNA is TGTGCCAGCAGCTTACCGAACCGGGACAGGGGAAGGGGTCAAGGGACCCAGTACTTC. It specifies CASSLPNRDRGRGQGTQYF.

The chain couples TRBV27 to TRBJ1-4, with 10 positions matching TRBD1. CDR3 length equals 14 residues. Germline V gives CDR1 MNHEY, CDR2 SMNVEV (reference sequence). J gave up 6 bases and V 6 bases, and 4 bases lay outside the gene matches. In nucleotides, the CDR3 is TGTGCCAGCAGGGGGACAGGGGCTCATGAAAAACTGTTTTTT. Translating it yields CASRGTGAHEKLFF.

This clonotype came up once. The rearrangement joins TRBV5-6 to TRBJ1-4, with D tentatively TRBD1 (6 bases). The CDR3 is made up of 15 amino acids. Germline V gives CDR1 SGHDT, CDR2 YYEEEE. V was trimmed by 4 bases and J by 5 bases, leaving 15 bases between them. DNA for the CDR3: TGTGCCAGCAGCCGAACACAGGGAAGGAATGAAAAACTGTTTTTT. It codes for CASSRTQGRNEKLFF.

The gene calls are TRBV7-8 and TRBJ2-5; 8 bases fit TRBD2. Trimming removed 5 bases from V and 0 bases from J; junction bases left unmatched: 17. This CDR3 comprises 19 residues. Germline CDR1 SGHVS, CDR2 FQNEAQ. Here the CDR3 DNA reads TGTGCCAGCAGCCAAATTCCGGGACTAGTGGGGGAGTACCAAGAGACCCAGTACTTC. Amino acid sequence: CASSQIPGLVGEYQETQYF.

This clonotype was seen repeatedly, ten times or more. The J gene is TRBJ2-7, the V gene TRBV10-3, with 10 bases lining up with TRBD1. The CDR3 spans 14 residues. CDR1 is ENHRY, CDR2 SYGVKD, per germline. V dropped 10 bases and J dropped 5; count of bases not matched to a gene: 11. The CDR3 DNA sequence: TGTGCCACAACGCCGGGACAGGGGACCCACGAGCAGTACTTC. It codes for CATTPGQGTHEQYF.

Only a few counts were recorded for this clonotype. The chain links TRBV12-3 or TRBV12-4 to TRBJ2-5; tentative D call: TRBD1 (5 bases). V was cut by 7 bases and J by 1 base, with 10 bases left in between. This CDR3 spans 13 amino acids. The CDR3 nucleotides are TGTGCCAGCACCGACAGCGTCCAAGAGACCCAGTACTTC. Protein product: CASTDSVQETQYF.

V and J are TRBV27 and TRBJ2-5, with 12 bases aligning to TRBD2. Trimming at V came to 5 bases and at J to 5 bases, leaving 9 bases not matched to a gene. Germline V gene sequence: CDR1 MNHEY, CDR2 SMNVEV (reference sequence). This CDR3 has 16 amino acids. The CDR3 DNA reads as TGTGCCAGCAGTCCGAGACTAGCGGGAGTTGGTGAGACCCAGTACTTC. It translates to CASSPRLAGVGETQYF.

This clonotype has a handful of counts. This chain uses TRBV27 with TRBJ1-1, with D unclear. Trimming left V 6 bases short and J 1 base short, with 18 bases between. CDR1 is MNHEY and CDR2 is SMNVEV in the germline V gene (reference sequence). The CDR3 is 16 amino acids. CDR3 bases: TGTGCCAGCAGCCCGTTGGGAGGGTACACGAACACTGAAGCTTTCTTT. It yields the protein CASSPLGGYTNTEAFF.

This rearrangement joins TRBV18 to TRBJ1-1; the match to TRBD1 covers 11 bases. V gave up 3 bases and J gave up 1 base; unmatched junction bases: 10. The germline gives CDR1 KGHSH, CDR2 LQKENI. The CDR3 extends over 18 amino acids. The CDR3 DNA follows: TGTGCCAGCTCACCTGTTACCGGGACAGGGGGTTCGAACACTGAAGCTTTCTTT. This sequence encodes CASSPVTGTGGSNTEAFF.

In its sample, this clonotype was seen a few times. V gene TRBV27 combines with J gene TRBJ1-2, with unresolved D. Germline-derived CDR1 and CDR2 are MNHEY and SMNVEV (reference sequence). This CDR3 is built from 15 residues. Trimming cost V 3 bases and J 2 bases, with 13 bases left between them. The CDR3 protein is CASSFGPSANYGYTF. CDR3 DNA sequence: TGTGCCAGCAGTTTTGGCCCCTCAGCCAACTATGGCTACACCTTC.

The chain links TRBV7-2 to TRBJ2-7; TRBD1 is a possible D gene (5 bases). The J call is in doubt because the DNA end fits TRBJ2-4 better. Germline CDR1 is SGHTA and CDR2 is FQGNSA. The CDR3 sequence is 17 residues long. CDR3 bases: TGTGCCAGCAGCTTAGTAGTCGGCAGGGCGGTTAGAAACATTCAGTACTTC. Translation: CASSLVVGRAVRNIQYF.

Note on this clonotype: The junction departs from the called germline gene at one end, perhaps through a read error. J is TRBJ1-2 and V is TRBV24-1, with 8 positions matching TRBD1. The V gene's germline CDR1 is KGHDR and CDR2 SFDVKD. CDR3 length: 16 residues. CDR3 bases: TGTGCCGCCAGTGGTCGACAGGGGCGCGGAATCCATGGCTACACCTTC. Translation gives CAASGRQGRGIHGYTF.

The chain has TRBV9 and TRBJ2-5; the match to TRBD1 covers 8 bases. In germline, CDR1 is SGDLS, CDR2 YYNGEE. This CDR3 has 16 amino acids. V lost 0 bases to trimming and J lost 5 bases; unmatched junction nucleotides: 9. Here the CDR3 reads CASSVGRQGRRETQYF. As DNA, the CDR3 is TGTGCCAGCAGCGTAGGCAGACAGGGGCGGAGGGAGACCCAGTACTTC.

The rearrangement joins TRBV12-3 or TRBV12-4 to TRBJ1-3; D is ambiguous. V was cut by 7 bases and J by 4 bases, with 5 bases left in between. The CDR3 runs to 11 residues. The CDR3 sequence is CASKGGNTIYF. The CDR3 DNA is TGTGCCAGCAAAGGAGGAAACACCATATATTTT.

The V gene is TRBV11-2, the J gene TRBJ2-7, with a weak D call TRBD1 (6 bases). Germline V gives CDR1 SGHAT, CDR2 FQNNGV. The CDR3 runs 14 residues. With 2 bases removed from V and 5 bases from J, the gap between germline ends came to 13 bases. The CDR3 is CASSLWGRSNEQYF. CDR3 bases: TGTGCCAGCAGCTTATGGGGGCGTTCGAACGAGCAGTACTTC.